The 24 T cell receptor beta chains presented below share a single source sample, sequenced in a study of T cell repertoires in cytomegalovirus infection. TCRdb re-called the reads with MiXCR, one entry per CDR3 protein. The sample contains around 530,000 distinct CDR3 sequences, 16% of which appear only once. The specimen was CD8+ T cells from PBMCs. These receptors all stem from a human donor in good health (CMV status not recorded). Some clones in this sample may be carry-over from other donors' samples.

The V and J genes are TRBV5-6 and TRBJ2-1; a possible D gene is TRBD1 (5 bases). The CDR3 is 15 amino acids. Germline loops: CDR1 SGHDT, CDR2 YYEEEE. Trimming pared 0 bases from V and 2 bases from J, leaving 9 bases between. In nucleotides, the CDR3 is TGTGCCAGCAGCTTGGCCAGGGAAGCCTACAATGAGCAGTTCTTC. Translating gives CASSLAREAYNEQFF. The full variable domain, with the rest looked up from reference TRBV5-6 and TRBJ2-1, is DAGVTQSPTHLIKTRGQQVTLRCSPKSGHDTVSWYQQALGQGPQFIFQYYEEEERQRGNFPDRFSGHQFPNYSSELNVNALLLGDSALYLCASSLAREAYNEQFFGPGTRLTVL.

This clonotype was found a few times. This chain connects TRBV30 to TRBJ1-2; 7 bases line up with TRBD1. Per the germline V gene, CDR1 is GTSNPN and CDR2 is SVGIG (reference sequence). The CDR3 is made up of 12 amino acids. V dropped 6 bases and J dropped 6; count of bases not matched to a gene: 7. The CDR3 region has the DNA TGTGCCTGCAGAGGACAGGTAGATGGCTACACCTTC. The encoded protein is CACRGQVDGYTF.

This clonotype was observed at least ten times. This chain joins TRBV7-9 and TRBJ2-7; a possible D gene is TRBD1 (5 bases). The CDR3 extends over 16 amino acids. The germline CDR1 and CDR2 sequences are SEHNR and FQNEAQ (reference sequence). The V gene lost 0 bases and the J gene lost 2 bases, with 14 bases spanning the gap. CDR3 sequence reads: CASSLAAGLGTYEQYF. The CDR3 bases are TGTGCCAGCAGCTTAGCTGCAGGGTTAGGAACCTACGAGCAGTACTTC.

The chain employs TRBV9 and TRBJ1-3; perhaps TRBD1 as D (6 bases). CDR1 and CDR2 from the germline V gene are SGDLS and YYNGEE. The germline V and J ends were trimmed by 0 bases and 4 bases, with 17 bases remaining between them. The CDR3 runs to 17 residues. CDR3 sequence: CASSVATAGEFGNTIYF. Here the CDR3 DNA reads TGTGCCAGCAGCGTAGCTACGGCAGGGGAATTCGGAAACACCATATATTTT.

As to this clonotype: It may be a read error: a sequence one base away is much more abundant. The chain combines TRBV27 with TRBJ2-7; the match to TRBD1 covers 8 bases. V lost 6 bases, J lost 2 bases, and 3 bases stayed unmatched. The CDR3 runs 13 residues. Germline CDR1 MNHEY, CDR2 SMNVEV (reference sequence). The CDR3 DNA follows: TGTGCCAGCAGGGACAGGGTGGCCTACGAGCAGTACTTC. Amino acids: CASRDRVAYEQYF.

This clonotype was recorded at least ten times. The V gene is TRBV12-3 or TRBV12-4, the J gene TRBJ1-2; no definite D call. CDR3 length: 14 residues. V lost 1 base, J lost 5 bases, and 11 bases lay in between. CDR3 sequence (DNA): TGTGCCAGCAGTTTAGGATTTACTGAATATGGCTACACCTTC. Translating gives CASSLGFTEYGYTF.

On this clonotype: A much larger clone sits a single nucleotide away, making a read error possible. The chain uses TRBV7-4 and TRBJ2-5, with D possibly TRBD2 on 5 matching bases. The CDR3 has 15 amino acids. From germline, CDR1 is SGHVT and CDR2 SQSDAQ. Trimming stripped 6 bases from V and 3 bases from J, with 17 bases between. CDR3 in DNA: TGTGCCAGCAGTTGGGGAGAAGAATACAAAGAGACCCAGTACTTC. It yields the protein CASSWGEEYKETQYF.

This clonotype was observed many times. This chain's CDR3 is CASSLNRGLSNSPLHF. DNA of the CDR3: TGTGCCAGCAGCCTTAACAGGGGATTATCAAATTCACCCCTCCACTTT. The V and J genes are TRBV11-2 and TRBJ1-6, with 7 bases matching TRBD1. The CDR3 length is 16 residues. The germline gives CDR1 SGHAT, CDR2 FQNNGV. V trimming: 5 bases; J trimming: 7 bases; junction bases outside the gene matches: 11.

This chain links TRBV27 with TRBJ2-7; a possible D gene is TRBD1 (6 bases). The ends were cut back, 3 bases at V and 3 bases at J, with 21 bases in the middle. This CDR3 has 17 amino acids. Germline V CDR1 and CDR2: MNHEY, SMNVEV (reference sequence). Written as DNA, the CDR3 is TGTGCCAGCAGTTTGTCCCTAGGACAGACACCTCGCTACGAGCAGTACTTC. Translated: CASSLSLGQTPRYEQYF.

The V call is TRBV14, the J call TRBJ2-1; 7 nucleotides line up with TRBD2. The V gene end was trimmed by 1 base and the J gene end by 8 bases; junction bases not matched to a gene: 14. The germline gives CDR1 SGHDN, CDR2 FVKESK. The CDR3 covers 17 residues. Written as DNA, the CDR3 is TGTGCCAGCAGCCAAGTCTGGGGGGGGGGGAGAATGGATGAGCAGTTCTTC. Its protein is CASSQVWGGGRMDEQFF.

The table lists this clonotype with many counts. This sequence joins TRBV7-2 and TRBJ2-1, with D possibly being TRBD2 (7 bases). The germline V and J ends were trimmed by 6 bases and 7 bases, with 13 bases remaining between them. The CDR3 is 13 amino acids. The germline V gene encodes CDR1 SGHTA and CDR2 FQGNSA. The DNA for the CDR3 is TGTGCCAGCAGGGGAGGGGGGTATAATGAGCAGTTCTTC. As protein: CASRGGGYNEQFF.

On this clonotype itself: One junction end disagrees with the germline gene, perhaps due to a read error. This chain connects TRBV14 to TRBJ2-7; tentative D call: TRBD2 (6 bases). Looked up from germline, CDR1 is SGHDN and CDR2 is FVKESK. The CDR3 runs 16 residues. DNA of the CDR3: TGTGCCTGCAGCCAGACTAGTACCGGAAGCTCCTACGAGCAGTACTTC. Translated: CACSQTSTGSSYEQYF.

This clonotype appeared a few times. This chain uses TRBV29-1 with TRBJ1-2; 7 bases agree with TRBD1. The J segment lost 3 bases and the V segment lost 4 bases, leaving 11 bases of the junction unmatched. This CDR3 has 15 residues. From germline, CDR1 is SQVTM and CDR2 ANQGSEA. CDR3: CSVAGQEMGDYGYTF. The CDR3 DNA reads TGCAGCGTTGCTGGACAGGAGATGGGGGACTATGGCTACACCTTC.

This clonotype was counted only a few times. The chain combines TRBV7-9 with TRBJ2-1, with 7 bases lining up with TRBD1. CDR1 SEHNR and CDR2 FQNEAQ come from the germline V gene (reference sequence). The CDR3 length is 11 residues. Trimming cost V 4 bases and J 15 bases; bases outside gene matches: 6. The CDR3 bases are TGTGCCAGCAGCTCCGGGACAGATCTGTTCTTC. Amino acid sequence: CASSSGTDLFF.

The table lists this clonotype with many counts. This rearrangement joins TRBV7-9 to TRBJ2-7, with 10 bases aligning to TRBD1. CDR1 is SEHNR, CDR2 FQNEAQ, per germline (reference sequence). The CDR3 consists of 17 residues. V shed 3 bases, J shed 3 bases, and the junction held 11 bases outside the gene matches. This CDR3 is CASSFIVGTGDGYEQYF. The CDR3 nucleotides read TGTGCCAGCAGCTTTATCGTCGGGACAGGGGATGGCTACGAGCAGTACTTC.

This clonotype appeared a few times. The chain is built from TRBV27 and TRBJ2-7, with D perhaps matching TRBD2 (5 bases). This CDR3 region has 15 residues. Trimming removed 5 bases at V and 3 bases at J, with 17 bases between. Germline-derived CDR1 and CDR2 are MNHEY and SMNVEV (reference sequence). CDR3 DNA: TGTGCCAGCAGTCTAAGCGGCCCGGGGAACTACGAGCAGTACTTC. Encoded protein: CASSLSGPGNYEQYF.

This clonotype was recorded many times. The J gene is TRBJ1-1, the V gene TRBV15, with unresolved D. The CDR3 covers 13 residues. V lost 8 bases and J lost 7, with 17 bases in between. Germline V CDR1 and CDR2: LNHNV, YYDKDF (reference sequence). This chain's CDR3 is CATSGPQESEAFF. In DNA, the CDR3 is TGTGCCACCTCCGGCCCGCAAGAAAGTGAAGCTTTCTTT.

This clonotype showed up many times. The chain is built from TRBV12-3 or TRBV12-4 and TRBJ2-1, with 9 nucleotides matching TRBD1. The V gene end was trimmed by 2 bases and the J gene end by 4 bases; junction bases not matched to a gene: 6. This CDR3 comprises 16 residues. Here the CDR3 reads CASSLSGQGSYNEQFF. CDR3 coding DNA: TGTGCCAGCAGTTTATCGGGACAGGGTTCTTACAATGAGCAGTTCTTC.

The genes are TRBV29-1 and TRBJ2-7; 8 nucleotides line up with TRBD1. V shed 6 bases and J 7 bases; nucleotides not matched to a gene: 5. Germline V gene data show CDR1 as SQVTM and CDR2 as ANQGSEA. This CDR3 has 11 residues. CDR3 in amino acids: CSVRQGFEQYF. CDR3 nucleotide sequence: TGCAGCGTCCGACAGGGGTTTGAGCAGTACTTC.

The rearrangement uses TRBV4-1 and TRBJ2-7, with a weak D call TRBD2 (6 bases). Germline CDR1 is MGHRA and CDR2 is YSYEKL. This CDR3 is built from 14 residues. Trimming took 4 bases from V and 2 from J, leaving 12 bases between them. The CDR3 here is CASSPGPGAYEQYF. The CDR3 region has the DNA TGCGCCAGCAGCCCCGGCCCGGGGGCCTACGAGCAGTACTTC.

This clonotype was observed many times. CDR3 in amino acids: CASSTHQAIAGATTDTQYF. Here the CDR3 DNA reads TGTGCCAGCAGTACTCACCAAGCAATAGCGGGGGCCACCACAGATACGCAGTATTTT. V and J are TRBV6-1 and TRBJ2-3; 9 bases match TRBD2. The CDR3 runs 19 residues. V dropped 5 bases and J dropped 2; count of bases not matched to a gene: 17. Germline values: CDR1 MNHNS, CDR2 SASEGT.

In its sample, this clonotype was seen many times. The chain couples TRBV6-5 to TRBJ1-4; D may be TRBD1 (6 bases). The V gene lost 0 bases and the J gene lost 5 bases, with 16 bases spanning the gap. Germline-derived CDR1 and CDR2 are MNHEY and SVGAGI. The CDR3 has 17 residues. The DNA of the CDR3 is TGTGCCAGCAGTTACTCGGACAGATCTCCGGGGAATGAAAAACTGTTTTTT. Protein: CASSYSDRSPGNEKLFF.

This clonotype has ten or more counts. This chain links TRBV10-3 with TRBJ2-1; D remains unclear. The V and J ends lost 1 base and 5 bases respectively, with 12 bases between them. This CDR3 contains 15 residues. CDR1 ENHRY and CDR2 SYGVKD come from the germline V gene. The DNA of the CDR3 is TGTGCCATCAGTGAGTATCAGGATCCTCACAATGAGCAGTTCTTC. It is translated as CAISEYQDPHNEQFF.

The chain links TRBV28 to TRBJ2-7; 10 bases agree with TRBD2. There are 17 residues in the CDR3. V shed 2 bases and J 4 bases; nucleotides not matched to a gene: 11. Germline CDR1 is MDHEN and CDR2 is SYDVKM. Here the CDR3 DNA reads TGTGCCAGCAGTTTAAATGGGCTAGCGGGAGATTCGTACGAGCAGTACTTC. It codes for CASSLNGLAGDSYEQYF.